This section outlines one T cell receptor beta chain sequence together with its context. Its specificity is not known. TCRdb processed the 5' RACE reads anew with MiXCR; each CDR3 protein has one entry. The sample lists fewer than 300,000 distinct CDR3 sequences; over 15% were seen once. Deletions cut 3 bases from V and 6 bases from J, with 17 bases between. The CDR3 covers 15 residues. The source of the sample is a study of T-cell memory formation after mild COVID-19. The wider study: TCR clusters mostly belonged to single donors. Whole-study findings and limits: Clones that contracted clustered mainly in CM and EM if CD4+ and in EMRA if CD8+.

Material: PBMCs or a T cell subset sorted from them (not recorded which). The chain joins TRBV12-3 or TRBV12-4 to TRBJ1-1, with no clear D. This TCR was sampled from a man in his late teens or twenties who had mild COVID-19 (a few samples of this study predate the infection). Cell type and time point are not known. In nucleotides, the CDR3 is TGTGCCAGCAGTTTTTTCCCCTTGGGTGGCCCTGAAGCTTTCTTT. Translated, it gives CASSFFPLGGPEAFF.